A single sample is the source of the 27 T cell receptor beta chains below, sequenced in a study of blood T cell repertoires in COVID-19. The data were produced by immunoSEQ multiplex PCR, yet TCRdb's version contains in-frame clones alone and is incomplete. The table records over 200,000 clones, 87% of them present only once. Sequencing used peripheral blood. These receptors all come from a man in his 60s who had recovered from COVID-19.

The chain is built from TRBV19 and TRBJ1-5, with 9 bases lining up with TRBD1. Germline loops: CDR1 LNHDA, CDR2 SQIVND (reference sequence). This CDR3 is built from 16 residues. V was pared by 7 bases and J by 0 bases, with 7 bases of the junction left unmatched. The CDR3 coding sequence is TGTGCCAGTAAAACCGGGACAGGGAGTAGCAATCAGCCCCAGCATTTT. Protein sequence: CASKTGTGSSNQPQHF.

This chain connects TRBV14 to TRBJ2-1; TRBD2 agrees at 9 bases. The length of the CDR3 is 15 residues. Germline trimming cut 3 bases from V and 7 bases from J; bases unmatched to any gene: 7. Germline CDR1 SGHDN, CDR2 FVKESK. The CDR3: CASSQGRGGFNEQFF. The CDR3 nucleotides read TGTGCCAGCAGCCAGGGGCGGGGGGGCTTTAATGAGCAGTTCTTC.

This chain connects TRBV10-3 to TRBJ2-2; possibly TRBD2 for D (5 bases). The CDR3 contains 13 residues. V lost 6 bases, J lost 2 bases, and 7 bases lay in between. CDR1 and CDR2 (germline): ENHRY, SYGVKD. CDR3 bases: TGTGCCATCAGCGGACTCAACACCGGGGAGCTGTTTTTT. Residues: CAISGLNTGELFF.

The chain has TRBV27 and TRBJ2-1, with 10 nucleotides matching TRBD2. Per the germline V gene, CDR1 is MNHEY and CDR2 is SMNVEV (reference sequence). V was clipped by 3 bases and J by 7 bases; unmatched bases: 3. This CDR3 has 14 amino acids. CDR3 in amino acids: CASSLELAGNEQFF. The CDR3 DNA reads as TGTGCCAGCAGTTTGGAACTAGCGGGGAATGAGCAGTTCTTC.

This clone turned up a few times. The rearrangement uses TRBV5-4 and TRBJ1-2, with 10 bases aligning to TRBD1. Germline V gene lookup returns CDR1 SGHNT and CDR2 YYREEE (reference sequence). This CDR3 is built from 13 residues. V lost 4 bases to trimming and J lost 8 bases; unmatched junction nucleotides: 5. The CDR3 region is CASSHGQGDGYTF. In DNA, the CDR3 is TGTGCCAGCAGCCACGGACAGGGGGACGGCTACACCTTC.

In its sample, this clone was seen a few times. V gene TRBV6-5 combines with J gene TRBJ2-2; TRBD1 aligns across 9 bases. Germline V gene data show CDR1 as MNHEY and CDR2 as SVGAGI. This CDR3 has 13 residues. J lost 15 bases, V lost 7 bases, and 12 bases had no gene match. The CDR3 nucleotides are TGTGCCAGCACCAGGACAGGGGAAACAGGGATGTTTTTT. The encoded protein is CASTRTGETGMFF.

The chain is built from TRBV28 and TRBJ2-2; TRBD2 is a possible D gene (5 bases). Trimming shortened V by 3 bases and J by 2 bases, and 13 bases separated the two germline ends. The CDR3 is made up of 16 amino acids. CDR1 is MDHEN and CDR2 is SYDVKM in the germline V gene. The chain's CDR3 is CASSFRRTGNTGELFF. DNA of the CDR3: TGTGCCAGCAGTTTCCGCCGGACGGGAAACACCGGGGAGCTGTTTTTT.

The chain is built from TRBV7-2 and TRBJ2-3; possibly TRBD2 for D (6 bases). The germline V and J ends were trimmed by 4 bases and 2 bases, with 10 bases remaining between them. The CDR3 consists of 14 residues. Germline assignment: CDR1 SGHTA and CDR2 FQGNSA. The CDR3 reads CASSSSGVTDTQYF. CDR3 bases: TGTGCCAGCAGCTCTTCGGGGGTCACAGATACGCAGTATTTT.

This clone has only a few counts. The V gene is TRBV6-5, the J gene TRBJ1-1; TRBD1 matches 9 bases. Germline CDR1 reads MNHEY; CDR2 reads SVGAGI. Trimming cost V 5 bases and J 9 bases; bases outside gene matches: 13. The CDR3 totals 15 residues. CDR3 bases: TGTGCCAGCAGTCCCGGGACAGGGTTTTTAACTAAAGCTTTCTTT. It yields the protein CASSPGTGFLTKAFF.

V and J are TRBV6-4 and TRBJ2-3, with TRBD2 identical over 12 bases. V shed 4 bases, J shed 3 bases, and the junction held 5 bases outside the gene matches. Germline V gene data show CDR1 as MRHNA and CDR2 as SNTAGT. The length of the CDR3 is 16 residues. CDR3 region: CASSVTSGGGTDTQYF. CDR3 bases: TGTGCCAGCAGTGTGACTAGCGGGGGCGGTACAGATACGCAGTATTTT.

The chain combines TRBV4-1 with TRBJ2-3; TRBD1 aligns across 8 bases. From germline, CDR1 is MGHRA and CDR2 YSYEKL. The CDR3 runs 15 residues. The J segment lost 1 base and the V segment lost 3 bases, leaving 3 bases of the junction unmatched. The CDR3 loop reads CASSHVGQGTDTQYF. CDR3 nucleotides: TGCGCCAGCAGCCACGTGGGACAGGGCACAGATACGCAGTATTTT.

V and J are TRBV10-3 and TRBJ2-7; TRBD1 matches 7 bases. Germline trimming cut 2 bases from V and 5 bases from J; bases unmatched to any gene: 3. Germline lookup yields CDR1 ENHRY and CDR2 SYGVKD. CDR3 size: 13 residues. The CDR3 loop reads CAISERQGNEQYF. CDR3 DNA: TGTGCCATCAGTGAGAGACAGGGCAACGAGCAGTACTTC.

CDR3 sequence: CASKQRGGSGTGELFF. As DNA, the CDR3 is TGTGCCAGCAAGCAAAGGGGGGGTAGCGGAACCGGGGAGCTGTTTTTT. The genes are TRBV11-1 and TRBJ2-2, with D maybe TRBD2 (7 bases). V was pared by 7 bases and J by 5 bases, with 20 bases between. This CDR3 is 16 amino acids long. Germline V gene data show CDR1 as SGHAT and CDR2 as FQDESV (reference sequence).

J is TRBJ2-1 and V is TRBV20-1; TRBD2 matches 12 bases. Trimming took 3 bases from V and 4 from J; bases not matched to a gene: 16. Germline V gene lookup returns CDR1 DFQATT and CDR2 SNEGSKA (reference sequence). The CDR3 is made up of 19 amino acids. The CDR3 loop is CSASSGRGLLAGGYNEQFF. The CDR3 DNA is TGCAGTGCTAGTTCTGGAAGGGGTCTACTAGCGGGAGGTTACAATGAGCAGTTCTTC.

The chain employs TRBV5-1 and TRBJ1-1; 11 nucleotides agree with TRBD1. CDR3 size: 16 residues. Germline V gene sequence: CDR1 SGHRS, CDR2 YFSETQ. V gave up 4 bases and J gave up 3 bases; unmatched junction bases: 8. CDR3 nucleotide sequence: TGCGCCAGCAGCCGGGGGACAGGGGGTATGTACACTGAAGCTTTCTTT. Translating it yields CASSRGTGGMYTEAFF. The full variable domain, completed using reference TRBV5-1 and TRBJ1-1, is KAGVTQTPRYLIKTRGQQVTLSCSPISGHRSVSWYQQTPGQGLQFLFEYFSETQRNKGNFPGRFSGRQFSNSRSEMNVSTLELGDSALYLCASSRGTGGMYTEAFFGQGTRLTVV.

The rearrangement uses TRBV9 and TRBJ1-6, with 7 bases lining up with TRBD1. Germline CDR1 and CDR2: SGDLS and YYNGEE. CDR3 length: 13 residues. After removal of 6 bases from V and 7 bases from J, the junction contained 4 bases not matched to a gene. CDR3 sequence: CASTTGPNSPLHF. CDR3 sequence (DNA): TGTGCCAGCACGACAGGGCCAAATTCACCCCTCCACTTT.

CDR3 region: CSVGLRVKETQYF. In DNA form, the CDR3 reads TGCAGCGTTGGTCTCAGGGTGAAAGAGACCCAGTACTTC. This chain joins TRBV29-1 and TRBJ2-5; perhaps TRBD1 as D (5 bases). The CDR3 is 13 residues long. V was trimmed by 4 bases and J by 3 bases, leaving 12 bases between them. Germline V lookup: CDR1 SQVTM, CDR2 ANQGSEA. Full variable domain (outside the CDR3, taken from reference TRBV29-1 and TRBJ2-5): SAVISQKPSRDICQRGTSLTIQCQVDSQVTMMFWYRQQPGQSLTLIATANQGSEATYESGFVIDKFPISRPNLTFSTLTVSNMSPEDSSIYLCSVGLRVKETQYFGPGTRLLVL.

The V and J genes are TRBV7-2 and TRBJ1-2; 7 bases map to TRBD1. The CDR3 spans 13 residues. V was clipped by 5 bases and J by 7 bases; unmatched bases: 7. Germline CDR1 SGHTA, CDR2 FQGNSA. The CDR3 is CASSPSGGAGYTF. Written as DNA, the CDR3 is TGTGCCAGCAGCCCCTCAGGGGGAGCTGGCTACACCTTC.

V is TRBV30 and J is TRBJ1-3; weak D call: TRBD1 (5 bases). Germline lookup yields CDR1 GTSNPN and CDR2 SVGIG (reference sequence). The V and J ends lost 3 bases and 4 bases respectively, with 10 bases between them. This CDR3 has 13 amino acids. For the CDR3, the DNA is TGTGCCTGGAGATCTGGGGCCGGAAACACCATATATTTT. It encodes CAWRSGAGNTIYF.

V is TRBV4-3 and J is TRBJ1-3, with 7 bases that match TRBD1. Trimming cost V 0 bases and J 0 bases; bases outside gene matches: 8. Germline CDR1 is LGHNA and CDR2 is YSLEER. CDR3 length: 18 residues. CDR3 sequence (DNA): TGCGCCAGCAGCCAAGATTCTTTGACAGGGAACTCTGGAAACACCATATATTTT. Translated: CASSQDSLTGNSGNTIYF.

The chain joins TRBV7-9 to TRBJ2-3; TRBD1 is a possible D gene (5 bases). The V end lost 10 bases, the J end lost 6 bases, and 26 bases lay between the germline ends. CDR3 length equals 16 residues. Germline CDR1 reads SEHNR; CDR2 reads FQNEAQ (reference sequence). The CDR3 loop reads CAILRGRAVEVDTQYF. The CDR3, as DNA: TGTGCCATTTTGCGCGGCAGGGCTGTAGAAGTGGATACGCAGTATTTT. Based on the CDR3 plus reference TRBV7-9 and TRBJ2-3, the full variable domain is DTGVSQNPRHKITKRGQNVTFRCDPISEHNRLYWYRQTLGQGPEFLTYFQNEAQLEKSRLLSDRFSAERPKGSFSTLEIQRTEQGDSAMYLCAILRGRAVEVDTQYFGPGTRLTVL.

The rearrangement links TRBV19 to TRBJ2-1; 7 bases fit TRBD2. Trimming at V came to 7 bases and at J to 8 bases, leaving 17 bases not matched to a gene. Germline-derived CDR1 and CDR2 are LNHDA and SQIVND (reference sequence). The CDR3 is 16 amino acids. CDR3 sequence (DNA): TGTGCCAGTACTCTTTACGCGGGGGAGAGGATAGATGAGCAGTTCTTC. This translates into CASTLYAGERIDEQFF.

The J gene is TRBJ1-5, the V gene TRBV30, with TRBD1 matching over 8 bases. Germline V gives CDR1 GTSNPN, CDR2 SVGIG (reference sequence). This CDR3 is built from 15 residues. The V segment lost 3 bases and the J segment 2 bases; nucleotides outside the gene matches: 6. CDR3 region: CAWRHGQGGNQPQHF. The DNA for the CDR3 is TGTGCCTGGAGACACGGACAGGGCGGCAATCAGCCCCAGCATTTT.

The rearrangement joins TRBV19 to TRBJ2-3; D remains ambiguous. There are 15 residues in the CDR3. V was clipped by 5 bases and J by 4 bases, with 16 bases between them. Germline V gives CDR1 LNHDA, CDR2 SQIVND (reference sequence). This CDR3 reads CASSSHANNPDTQYF. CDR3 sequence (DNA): TGTGCCAGTAGTTCCCACGCCAACAACCCAGATACGCAGTATTTT.

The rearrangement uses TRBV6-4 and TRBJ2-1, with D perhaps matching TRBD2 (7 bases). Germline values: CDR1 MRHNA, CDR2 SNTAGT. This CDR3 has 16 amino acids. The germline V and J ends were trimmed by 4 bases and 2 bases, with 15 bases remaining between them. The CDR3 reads CASSAQGGGTYNEQFF. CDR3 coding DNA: TGTGCCAGCAGTGCCCAAGGGGGGGGCACCTACAATGAGCAGTTCTTC.

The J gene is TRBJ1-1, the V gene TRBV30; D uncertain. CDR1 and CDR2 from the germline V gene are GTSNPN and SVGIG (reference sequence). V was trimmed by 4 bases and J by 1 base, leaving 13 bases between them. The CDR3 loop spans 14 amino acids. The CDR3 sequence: CAWNGGLRNTEAFF. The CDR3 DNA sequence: TGTGCCTGGAATGGAGGTCTGCGGAACACTGAAGCTTTCTTT.

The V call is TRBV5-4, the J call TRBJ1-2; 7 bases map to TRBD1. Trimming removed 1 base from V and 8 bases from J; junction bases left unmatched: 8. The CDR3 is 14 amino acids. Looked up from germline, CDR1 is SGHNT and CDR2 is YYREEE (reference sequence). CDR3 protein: CASSLKGGGRGYTF. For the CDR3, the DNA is TGTGCCAGCAGCTTGAAAGGAGGGGGCCGAGGCTACACCTTC.